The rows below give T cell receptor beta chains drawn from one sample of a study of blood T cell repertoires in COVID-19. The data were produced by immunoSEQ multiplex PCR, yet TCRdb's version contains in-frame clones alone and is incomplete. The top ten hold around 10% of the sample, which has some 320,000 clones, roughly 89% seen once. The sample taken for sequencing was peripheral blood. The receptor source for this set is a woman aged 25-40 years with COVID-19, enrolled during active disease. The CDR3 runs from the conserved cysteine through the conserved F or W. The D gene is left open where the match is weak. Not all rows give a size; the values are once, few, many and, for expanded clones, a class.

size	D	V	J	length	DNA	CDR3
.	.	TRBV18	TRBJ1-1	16	TGTGCCAGCTCACCATACTGGGAAGCGGGCTATGGCGGAGCTTTCTTT	CASSPYWEAGYGGAFF
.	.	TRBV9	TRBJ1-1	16	TGTGCCACTATGTTGACAGCCAACCCCGGAAACACTGAAGCTTTCTTT	CATMLTANPGNTEAFF
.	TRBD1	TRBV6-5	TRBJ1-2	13	TGTGCCAGCAGTACCCGGACAGGGTTCGGCTACACCTTC	CASSTRTGFGYTF
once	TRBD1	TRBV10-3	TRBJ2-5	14	TGTGCCATCAGGGAAACAGGGGTTCAAGAGACCCAGTACTTC	CAIRETGVQETQYF
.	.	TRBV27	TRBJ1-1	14	TGTGCCAGCAGGTTCGGTGAAGGAGACACTGAAGCTTTCTTT	CASRFGEGDTEAFF
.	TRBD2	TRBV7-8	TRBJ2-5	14	TGTGCCAGCAGCACCCGCGGGGGGGTGGAGACCCAGTACTTC	CASSTRGGVETQYF
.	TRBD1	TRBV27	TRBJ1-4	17	TGTGCCAGCAGCCAAAGACAGGGAGATCGGGCTGGGGAAAAACTGTTTTTT	CASSQRQGDRAGEKLFF
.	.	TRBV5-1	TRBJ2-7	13	TGCGCCAGCAGCTTGGAAGCAACCTACGAGCAGTACTTC	CASSLEATYEQYF
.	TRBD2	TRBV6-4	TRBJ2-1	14	TGTGCCAGCAGTGGACTAGCGGGAAACAATGAGCAGTTCTTC	CASSGLAGNNEQFF
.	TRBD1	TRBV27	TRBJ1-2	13	TGTGCCAGCAGTTTTGGGACAGGGGGTGGCTACACCTTC	CASSFGTGGGYTF
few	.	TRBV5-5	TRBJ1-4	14	TGTGCCAGCAGCACCACAGGGACGGATGAAAAACTGTTTTTT	CASSTTGTDEKLFF
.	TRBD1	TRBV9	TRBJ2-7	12	TGTGCCAGCAGCATGACAGGGGCCGAGCAGTACTTC	CASSMTGAEQYF
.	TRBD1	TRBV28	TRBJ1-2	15	TGTGCCAGCAACGGAGGGGGCTCTATTAACTATGGCTACACCTTC	CASNGGGSINYGYTF
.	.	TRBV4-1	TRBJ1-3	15	TGCGCCAGCAGCCAAGAAGCAGGGAGGGGAAACACCATATATTTT	CASSQEAGRGNTIYF
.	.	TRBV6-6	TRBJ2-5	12	TGTGCCAGCAGTTACGTTTCGGAGACCCAGTACTTC	CASSYVSETQYF
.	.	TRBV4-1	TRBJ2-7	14	TGCGCCAGCAGCCAAATGGCCCTCTCCTCCGAGCAGTACTTC	CASSQMALSSEQYF
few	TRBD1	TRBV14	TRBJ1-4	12	TGTGCCAGCAGCCATGCCCGGGACAGACTGTTTTTT	CASSHARDRLFF
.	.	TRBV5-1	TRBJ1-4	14	TGCGCCAGCAGCCATGGACAGAGGAATGAAAAACTGTTTTTT	CASSHGQRNEKLFF
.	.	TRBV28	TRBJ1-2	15	TGTGCCAGCAGTTTAATCAGGGGCATTATGGGTGGCTACACCTTC	CASSLIRGIMGGYTF
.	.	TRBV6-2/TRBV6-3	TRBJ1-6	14	TGTGCCAGCACCCCGGTCGGGGGAAATTCACCCCTCCACTTT	CASTPVGGNSPLHF
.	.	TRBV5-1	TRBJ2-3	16	TGCGCCAGCAGCTTGGGAGTCCGGGGGTACACAGATACGCAGTATTTT	CASSLGVRGYTDTQYF
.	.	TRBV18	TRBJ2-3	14	TGTGCCAGCTCACCAGACTTGGCATCAGATACGCAGTATTTT	CASSPDLASDTQYF
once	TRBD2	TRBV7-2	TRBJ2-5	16	TGTGCCAGCAGCCACGGCTTAGCGGGGGGGAAGGAGACCCAGTACTTC	CASSHGLAGGKETQYF
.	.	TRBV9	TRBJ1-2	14	TGTGCCAGCAGCGTAGGTCAGAGAGGCTATGGCTACACCTTC	CASSVGQRGYGYTF
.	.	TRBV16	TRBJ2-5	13	TGTGCCAGCAGCCAATCCTCCTCGGAGACCCAGTACTTC	CASSQSSSETQYF
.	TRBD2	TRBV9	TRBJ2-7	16	TGTGCCAGCAGCGGACAGATTAGCGGGGCTATCAACGAGCAGTACTTC	CASSGQISGAINEQYF
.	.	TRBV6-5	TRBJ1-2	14	TGTGCCAGCAGTTATCGAATGGGCCCCTATGGCTACACCTTC	CASSYRMGPYGYTF
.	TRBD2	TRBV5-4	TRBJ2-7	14	TGTGCCAGCAGCCCTGGGGGGGGATCCTACGAGCAGTACTTC	CASSPGGGSYEQYF
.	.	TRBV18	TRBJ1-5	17	TGTGCCAGCTCACCGAATCTTAAGGGGGTTCAAGATCAGCCCCAGCATTTT	CASSPNLKGVQDQPQHF
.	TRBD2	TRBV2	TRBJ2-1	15	TGTGCCAGCAAACGGGGACTAGAGACTTACAATGAGCAGTTCTTC	CASKRGLETYNEQFF
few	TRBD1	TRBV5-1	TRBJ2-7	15	TGCGCCAGCAGCGACCGACAGGGGGCGATCTACGAGCAGTACTTC	CASSDRQGAIYEQYF
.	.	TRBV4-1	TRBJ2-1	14	TGCGCCACGCGAACTACCACTACATCGAATGAGCAGTTCTTC	CATRTTTTSNEQFF